The 32 T cell receptor beta chains below all came from one sample that was sequenced in a study of T-cell reconstitution after alpha-beta-depleted transplantation in children. Molecular barcoding with unique molecular identifiers was used for the TCRbeta library. TCRdb reprocessed the PCR reads with MiXCR, giving one entry per CDR3 protein. The data hold 600,000 to 700,000 distinct CDR3 sequences, with 13% observed a single time. This sample comprised PBMCs, obtained before TCRalphabeta/CD19-depleted stem cell transplant. These receptors were collected from a girl under 10 years old with congenital amegakaryocytic thrombocytopenia, due to receive a stem cell transplant.

This clonotype was detected many times. J is TRBJ1-1 and V is TRBV7-9; D gene unclear. This CDR3 comprises 12 residues. CDR1 and CDR2 from the germline V gene are SEHNR and FQNEAQ (reference sequence). The ends were cut back, 6 bases at V and 3 bases at J, with 8 bases in the middle. The CDR3 bases are TGTGCCAGCAGAAAAGCGGACACTGAAGCTTTCTTT. Protein product: CASRKADTEAFF. The variable domain in full, with the rest retrieved from reference TRBV7-9 and TRBJ1-1, is DTGVSQNPRHKITKRGQNVTFRCDPISEHNRLYWYRQTLGQGPEFLTYFQNEAQLEKSRLLSDRFSAERPKGSFSTLEIQRTEQGDSAMYLCASRKADTEAFFGQGTRLTVV.

The rearrangement links TRBV28 to TRBJ2-5; no clear D. This CDR3 has 18 amino acids. The germline CDR1 and CDR2 sequences are MDHEN and SYDVKM. V lost 1 base and J 6 bases, leaving 24 bases between the germline ends. This CDR3 is CASSLSAVRYARVKTQYF. The CDR3 DNA follows: TGTGCCAGCAGTTTATCCGCAGTCCGGTACGCCCGGGTGAAGACCCAGTACTTC.

In its sample, this clonotype was seen many times. This chain uses TRBV11-2 with TRBJ2-7; D might be TRBD1 (5 bases). The V gene's germline CDR1 is SGHAT and CDR2 FQNNGV. The CDR3 is 17 amino acids. Trimming took 5 bases from V and 5 from J, leaving 25 bases between them. The CDR3 region has the DNA TGTGCCAGCAGCCGCCTTTGGGGCGCACTGCCTTTCCACGAGCAGTACTTC. This translates into CASSRLWGALPFHEQYF.

This clonotype was detected many times. CDR3: CASSFLLYSCNTEAFF. For the CDR3, the DNA is TGCGCCAGCAGCTTCCTTCTTTACAGTTGTAACACTGAAGCTTTCTTT. V is TRBV5-1 and J is TRBJ1-1, with D unclear. Trimming took off 2 bases at V and 2 bases at J, with 16 bases between the two ends. The germline V gene has CDR1 SGHRS and CDR2 YFSETQ. The CDR3 sequence is 16 residues long.

This clonotype was detected ten times or more. The chain carries TRBV10-3 and TRBJ2-2; D might be TRBD1 or TRBD2, each matching 5 bases. The CDR3 is 16 residues long. Germline V gene data show CDR1 as ENHRY and CDR2 as SYGVKD. V lost 6 bases and J 0 bases, leaving 14 bases between the germline ends. CDR3 coding DNA: TGTGCCATCAGCGGGGCAGGAATAGCGAACACCGGGGAGCTGTTTTTT. Translating it yields CAISGAGIANTGELFF.

Comments on this clonotype: A much larger clone differs by one base, so this may be a read error. V and J are TRBV27 and TRBJ1-1; TRBD1 agrees at 8 bases. The germline gives CDR1 MNHEY, CDR2 SMNVEV (reference sequence). Germline trimming cut 6 bases from V and 7 bases from J; bases unmatched to any gene: 10. This CDR3 is built from 14 residues. CDR3 in amino acids: CASSLRQGRNEAFF. The CDR3 DNA reads TGTGCCAGCAGCCTGAGACAGGGGCGGAATGAAGCTTTCTTT.

J is TRBJ1-6 and V is TRBV6-5, with 10 bases aligning to TRBD1. CDR1 MNHEY and CDR2 SVGAGI come from the germline V gene. V lost 3 bases, J lost 4 bases, and 9 bases stayed unmatched. CDR3 length: 18 residues. CDR3 protein: CASSYAWDRGNYNSPLHF. In DNA form, the CDR3 reads TGTGCCAGCAGTTATGCTTGGGACAGGGGAAATTATAATTCACCCCTCCACTTT.

There are many counts of this clonotype. This chain uses TRBV20-1 with TRBJ2-3; 7 nucleotides agree with TRBD2. There are 16 residues in the CDR3. Trimming at V came to 3 bases and at J to 3 bases, leaving 12 bases not matched to a gene. CDR1 is DFQATT and CDR2 is SNEGSKA in the germline V gene (reference sequence). As DNA, the CDR3 is TGCAGTGCTAGTGCCTGGGAGCGGGAAATGACAGATACGCAGTATTTT. It codes for CSASAWEREMTDTQYF.

The table lists this clonotype with a few counts. The chain combines TRBV5-5 with TRBJ2-2; D is undetermined. Germline values: CDR1 SGHKS, CDR2 YYEKEE (reference sequence). CDR3 length: 15 residues. V was cut by 2 bases and J by 1 base, with 9 bases left in between. The CDR3 coding sequence is TGTGCCAGCAGCTTTGGGAACAGGAACACCGGGGAGCTGTTTTTT. Protein sequence: CASSFGNRNTGELFF.

V is TRBV5-4 and J is TRBJ2-3, with 8 positions matching TRBD2. J lost 0 bases, V lost 4 bases, and 7 bases had no gene match. The CDR3 is 16 residues long. The germline CDR1 and CDR2 sequences are SGHNT and YYREEE (reference sequence). CDR3 in amino acids: CASSAASGFSTDTQYF. In nucleotides, the CDR3 is TGTGCCAGCAGCGCCGCTAGCGGGTTTAGCACAGATACGCAGTATTTT.

This clonotype was counted a few times. The chain recombines TRBV29-1 with TRBJ2-3; no clear D. This CDR3 contains 14 residues. CDR1 is SQVTM and CDR2 is ANQGSEA in the germline V gene. Trimming stripped 4 bases from V and 3 bases from J, with 14 bases between. The CDR3 DNA reads TGCAGCGTTGCGACCCGGGTATGGACAGATACGCAGTATTTT. Its translation is CSVATRVWTDTQYF.

This clonotype was detected a few times. The J gene is TRBJ2-1, the V gene TRBV28; D gene uncertain. The length of the CDR3 is 14 residues. The V gene lost 6 bases and the J gene lost 3 bases, with 12 bases spanning the gap. The germline CDR1 and CDR2 sequences are MDHEN and SYDVKM. CDR3 amino acids: CASSFDRLYNEQFF. The CDR3 nucleotides read TGTGCCAGCAGCTTCGACCGGCTCTACAATGAGCAGTTCTTC.

There are many counts of this clonotype. This chain uses TRBV29-1 with TRBJ2-4, with D possibly TRBD2 on 6 matching bases. The CDR3 spans 16 residues. CDR1 SQVTM and CDR2 ANQGSEA come from the germline V gene. V dropped 6 bases and J dropped 8 bases, with 26 bases sitting between them. CDR3 sequence reads: CSVGPGPGRGMDIQYF. DNA for the CDR3: TGCAGCGTCGGACCTGGCCCGGGACGGGGGATGGACATTCAGTACTTC. Complete variable domain (other parts from reference TRBV29-1 and TRBJ2-4): SAVISQKPSRDICQRGTSLTIQCQVDSQVTMMFWYRQQPGQSLTLIATANQGSEATYESGFVIDKFPISRPNLTFSTLTVSNMSPEDSSIYLCSVGPGPGRGMDIQYFGAGTRLSVL.

This clonotype was seen a handful of times. The J gene is TRBJ2-2, the V gene TRBV29-1, with 7 bases identical to TRBD2. The CDR3 contains 16 residues. Germline CDR1 and CDR2: SQVTM and ANQGSEA. After removal of 4 bases from V and 5 bases from J, the junction contained 13 bases not matched to a gene. The CDR3 DNA follows: TGCAGCGTTGCCATGGGGGGAGGGCCATGGACCGGGGAGCTGTTTTTT. It is translated as CSVAMGGGPWTGELFF.

Many counts were recorded for this clonotype. V is TRBV5-1 and J is TRBJ1-1; no firm D call. The CDR3 is made up of 13 amino acids. The germline CDR1 and CDR2 sequences are SGHRS and YFSETQ. V lost 0 bases, J lost 1 base, and 4 bases lay in between. CDR3 in amino acids: CASSLDENTEAFF. For the CDR3, the DNA is TGCGCCAGCAGCTTGGATGAGAACACTGAAGCTTTCTTT.

V gene TRBV12-3 or TRBV12-4 combines with J gene TRBJ2-2; TRBD1 is a possible D gene (6 bases). V was cut by 5 bases and J by 8 bases, with 9 bases left in between. The CDR3 loop spans 12 amino acids. The CDR3 DNA reads TGTGCCAGCAGTCCAGGACAGGGGGAGCTGTTTTTT. Encoded protein: CASSPGQGELFF.

On this clonotype: This may come from a read error, since a much larger clone is one base off. The chain is built from TRBV7-6 and TRBJ1-3; D remains ambiguous. The length of the CDR3 is 13 residues. The germline V gene encodes CDR1 SGHVS and CDR2 FNYEAQ. The CDR3 region is CDIRKNSGNTIYF. In DNA, the CDR3 is TGTGACATCAGAAAAAACTCTGGAAACACCATATATTTT.

The chain's CDR3 is CASSEAGSGRVRETQYF. The CDR3 nucleotides are TGTGCCAGCAGTGAAGCCGGTAGCGGGAGGGTCCGAGAGACCCAGTACTTC. The chain recombines TRBV2 with TRBJ2-5, with TRBD2 matching 11 bases. The CDR3 runs 17 residues. The junction had 7 bases not matched to a gene; V was cut back by 0 bases and J by 4 bases. Germline V gene data show CDR1 as SNHLY and CDR2 as FYNNEI.

This clonotype appeared once. This sequence may be a read error, since a much larger clone differs from it by one base. The CDR3 region is CSATSGPVSYNDQFF. CDR3 nucleotide sequence: TGCAGTGCTACTAGCGGGCCCGTCTCCTACAATGACCAGTTCTTC. The chain couples TRBV20-1 to TRBJ2-1, with TRBD2 matching 8 bases. This CDR3 has 15 residues. The germline V gene has CDR1 DFQATT and CDR2 SNEGSKA (reference sequence).

The chain joins TRBV2 to TRBJ2-1; TRBD1 might be the D (6 bases). Germline CDR1 is SNHLY and CDR2 is FYNNEI. The V end was cut by 5 bases, the J end by 2 bases, with 13 bases between. This CDR3 contains 15 residues. The CDR3, as DNA: TGTGCCAGCAGTTACAGGGAAAGCCCCTACAATGAGCAGTTCTTC. Protein product: CASSYRESPYNEQFF.

This clonotype has a handful of counts. The genes are TRBV10-3 and TRBJ2-1, with 8 positions matching TRBD2. Germline V lookup: CDR1 ENHRY, CDR2 SYGVKD. The CDR3 is 16 amino acids. The junction had 12 bases not matched to a gene; V was cut back by 1 base and J by 10 bases. CDR3 in DNA: TGTGCCATCAGTGAGTTAGGTAGCGGGAAGGTCCCCGAGCAGTTCTTC. It translates to CAISELGSGKVPEQFF.

This clonotype appeared a single time. Since a much larger clone is just one base distant, this may be a read error. The chain carries TRBV5-5 and TRBJ1-1; D possibly corresponds to TRBD1 (5 bases). Trimming pared 0 bases from V and 3 bases from J, leaving 15 bases between. The CDR3 runs 16 residues. Germline V lookup: CDR1 SGHKS, CDR2 YYEKEE (reference sequence). The CDR3 DNA reads as TGTGCCAGCAGCTTGGAGGACGGGGGAATTCACACTGAAGCTTTCTTT. Amino acids: CASSLEDGGIHTEAFF.

This clonotype was counted at least ten times. This sequence joins TRBV20-1 and TRBJ1-1; 11 bases line up with TRBD1. The J segment lost 5 bases and the V segment lost 0 bases, leaving 8 bases of the junction unmatched. CDR1 DFQATT and CDR2 SNEGSKA come from the germline V gene (reference sequence). This CDR3 contains 16 residues. CDR3 residues: CSAREGQGAYGTEAFF. In nucleotides, the CDR3 is TGCAGTGCTAGAGAAGGACAGGGGGCATACGGGACTGAAGCTTTCTTT.

The J gene is TRBJ2-5, the V gene TRBV28; D gene uncertain. The CDR3 has 15 residues. Germline assignment: CDR1 MDHEN and CDR2 SYDVKM. V gave up 3 bases and J gave up 4 bases, with 15 bases separating them. The CDR3 sequence is CASSFRTASGETQYF. In DNA form, the CDR3 reads TGTGCCAGCAGTTTTCGGACGGCATCGGGAGAGACCCAGTACTTC. Drawing the rest from reference TRBV28 and TRBJ2-5, the complete variable domain is DVKVTQSSRYLVKRTGEKVFLECVQDMDHENMFWYRQDPGLGLRLIYFSYDVKMKEKGDIPEGYSVSREKKERFSLILESASTNQTSMYLCASSFRTASGETQYFGPGTRLLVL.

The V call is TRBV4-1, the J call TRBJ1-4; D may be TRBD1 (5 bases). This CDR3 is 14 amino acids long. The V gene lost 4 bases and the J gene lost 5 bases, with 11 bases spanning the gap. The germline gives CDR1 MGHRA, CDR2 YSYEKL. DNA for the CDR3: TGCGCCAGCAGCCCAGCGGGGCGGAATGAAAAACTGTTTTTT. Its protein product is CASSPAGRNEKLFF.

This clonotype has just a few counts. This chain connects TRBV7-9 to TRBJ2-1, with 7 bases lining up with TRBD2. Germline lookup yields CDR1 SEHNR and CDR2 FQNEAQ (reference sequence). The CDR3 extends over 15 amino acids. The ends lost 1 base at V and 4 bases at J; junction bases unmatched: 4. CDR3 sequence reads: CASSLGDYNYNEQFF. In DNA, the CDR3 is TGTGCCAGCAGCTTAGGGGACTACAATTACAATGAGCAGTTCTTC.

This clonotype was seen more than once but under ten times. The rearrangement links TRBV5-5 to TRBJ1-1; a possible D gene is TRBD1 (6 bases). The V end was cut by 5 bases, the J end by 1 base, with 12 bases between. The CDR3 runs 14 residues. Germline V gene sequence: CDR1 SGHKS, CDR2 YYEKEE (reference sequence). CDR3 in amino acids: CASRSGRGNTEAFF. CDR3 bases: TGTGCCAGCAGAAGCGGCAGGGGGAACACTGAAGCTTTCTTT. Full variable domain (remainder filled in from reference TRBV5-5 and TRBJ1-1): DAGVTQSPTHLIKTRGQQVTLRCSPISGHKSVSWYQQVLGQGPQFIFQYYEKEERGRGNFPDRFSARQFPNYSSELNVNALLLGDSALYLCASRSGRGNTEAFFGQGTRLTVV.

This clonotype was picked up many times. The chain combines TRBV5-6 with TRBJ1-2; D is unresolved. This CDR3 region has 14 residues. Germline values: CDR1 SGHDT, CDR2 YYEEEE. V lost 0 bases, J lost 0 bases, and 6 bases lay in between. CDR3 sequence reads: CASSLGTPNYGYTF. In nucleotides, the CDR3 is TGTGCCAGCAGCTTGGGAACACCTAACTATGGCTACACCTTC. The full variable domain, completed using reference TRBV5-6 and TRBJ1-2, is DAGVTQSPTHLIKTRGQQVTLRCSPKSGHDTVSWYQQALGQGPQFIFQYYEEEERQRGNFPDRFSGHQFPNYSSELNVNALLLGDSALYLCASSLGTPNYGYTFGSGTRLTVV.

The V and J genes are TRBV2 and TRBJ2-1; D is uncertain. The V end was cut by 8 bases, the J end by 1 base, with 15 bases between. CDR1 SNHLY and CDR2 FYNNEI come from the germline V gene. The CDR3 totals 15 residues. The CDR3 DNA reads as TGTGCCAGCCCGGCAGGCCGAGGATCCTACAATGAGCAGTTCTTC. Its protein product is CASPAGRGSYNEQFF.

This clonotype came up a few times. V usage is TRBV9 and J usage is TRBJ1-2; no firm D call. There are 15 residues in the CDR3. Trimming cost V 3 bases and J 6 bases, with 18 bases left between them. The germline V gene encodes CDR1 SGDLS and CDR2 YYNGEE. The CDR3 sequence: CASSDPLRLLDGYTF. The CDR3 nucleotides read TGTGCCAGCAGCGACCCTTTGAGACTCCTGGATGGCTACACCTTC.

At least ten counts were recorded for this clonotype. J is TRBJ1-5 and V is TRBV20-1, with D perhaps matching TRBD1 (5 bases). V dropped 5 bases and J dropped 6 bases, with 14 bases sitting between them. Germline V gene data show CDR1 as DFQATT and CDR2 as SNEGSKA (reference sequence). This CDR3 has 13 amino acids. CDR3 region: CSAVYGASQPQHF. CDR3 coding DNA: TGCAGTGCTGTCTACGGGGCAAGTCAGCCCCAGCATTTT.

This clonotype is a singleton in its sample. CDR3 in amino acids: CASSLWQTGNNEQFF. DNA of the CDR3: TGTGCCAGCAGCTTATGGCAGACAGGGAACAATGAGCAGTTCTTC. The gene calls are TRBV7-6 and TRBJ2-1; TRBD1 aligns across 7 bases. This CDR3 comprises 15 residues. V dropped 2 bases and J dropped 5; count of bases not matched to a gene: 6. CDR1 SGHVS and CDR2 FNYEAQ come from the germline V gene.